This T cell receptor beta chain stems from a study of blood T cell repertoires in COVID-19. Study information: Samples came from the United States, Italy and Spain, spanning acute and convalescent COVID-19. PBMCs, B-cell-depleted T cells, or T cells were the source of the cDNA or gDNA that made up the material.

Per the original data handling: Amplification from reference gene primers served as the basis for estimated nucleated cell counts. Clones were sequenced by immunoSEQ multiplex PCR, and TCRdb holds only the in-frame ones, with some missing. V, J and clone size reflect that table, while D and trimming were determined from the DNA. The profile shows more than 95,000 clones, more than 75% of them singletons. V lost 2 bases and J lost 8; bases outside the gene matches: 6. Germline V lookup: CDR1 GTSNPN, CDR2 SVGIG (reference sequence). The CDR3 totals 13 residues. In this sample, this clone turned up once.

What was sequenced was peripheral blood. The clonotype was recovered from a man in his sixties with acute or convalescent COVID-19. This rearrangement joins TRBV30 to TRBJ1-2, with TRBD1 matching over 9 bases. The CDR3 DNA sequence: TGTGCCTGGAGTCTACAGGGGGCGCGCGGCTACACCTTC. The encoded protein is CAWSLQGARGYTF.